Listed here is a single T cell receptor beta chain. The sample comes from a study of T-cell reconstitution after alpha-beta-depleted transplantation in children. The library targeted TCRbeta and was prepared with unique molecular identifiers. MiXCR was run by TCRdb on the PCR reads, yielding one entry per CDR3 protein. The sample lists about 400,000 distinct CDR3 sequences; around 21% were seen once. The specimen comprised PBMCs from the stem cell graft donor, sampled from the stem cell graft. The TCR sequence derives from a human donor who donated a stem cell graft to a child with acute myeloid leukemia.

The chain's CDR3 is CASSQEERVADTQYF. CDR3 bases: TGCGCCAGCAGCCAAGAGGAGAGGGTCGCAGATACGCAGTATTTT. J is TRBJ2-3 and V is TRBV4-3; tentatively, D is TRBD2 (5 bases). The CDR3 consists of 15 residues. V was clipped by 0 bases and J by 4 bases, with 11 bases between them. The germline CDR1 and CDR2 sequences are LGHNA and YSLEER.